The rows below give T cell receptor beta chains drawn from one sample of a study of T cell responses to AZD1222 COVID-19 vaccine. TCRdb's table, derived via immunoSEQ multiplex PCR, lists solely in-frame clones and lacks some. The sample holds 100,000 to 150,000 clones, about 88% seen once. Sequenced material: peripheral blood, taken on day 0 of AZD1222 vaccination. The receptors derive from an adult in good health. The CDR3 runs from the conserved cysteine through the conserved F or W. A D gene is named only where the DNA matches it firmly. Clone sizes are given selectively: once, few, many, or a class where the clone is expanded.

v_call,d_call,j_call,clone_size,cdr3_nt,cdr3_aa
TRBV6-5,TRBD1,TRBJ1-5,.,TGTGCCAGCAGCCTACAGGGGGATCAGCCCCAGCATTTT,CASSLQGDQPQHF
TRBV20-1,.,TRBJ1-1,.,TGCAGTGCTAGACCTGGAGGTGAAGCTTTCTTT,CSARPGGEAFF
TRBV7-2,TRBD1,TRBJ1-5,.,TGTGCCAGCAGGGACGGGACAGGGACTCGTCCCGTGGCCAATCAGCCCCAGCATTTT,CASRDGTGTRPVANQPQHF
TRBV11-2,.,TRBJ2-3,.,TGTGCCAGCAGCTTAGGAGGGGGATGGACAGATACGCAGTATTTT,CASSLGGGWTDTQYF
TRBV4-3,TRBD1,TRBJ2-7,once,TGCGCCAGCAGCCAACACCGGGACAGGGGCTACGAGCAGTACTTC,CASSQHRDRGYEQYF
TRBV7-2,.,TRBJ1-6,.,TGTGCCAGCAGCTTTCTCGGGGGGGCAGATTCACCCCTCCACTTT,CASSFLGGADSPLHF
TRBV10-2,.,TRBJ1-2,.,TGCGCCAGCAGTGAGCCACGGACAGAGTATGGCTACACCTTC,CASSEPRTEYGYTF
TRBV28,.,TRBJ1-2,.,TGTGCCAGCAGTCTAACAGTTACTAACTATGGCTACACCTTC,CASSLTVTNYGYTF
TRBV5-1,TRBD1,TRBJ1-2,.,TGCGCCAGCAGCTTGACAATGGCCAGGCAGGGGGCGGTCAAAGGCTACACCTTC,CASSLTMARQGAVKGYTF
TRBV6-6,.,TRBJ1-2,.,TGTGCCAGCAGTCCGGCAGGCACTTCTTATGGCTACACCTTC,CASSPAGTSYGYTF
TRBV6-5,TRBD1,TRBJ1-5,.,TGTGCCAGCAGCGGCGGGACAGGATCGGATCAGCCCCAGCATTTT,CASSGGTGSDQPQHF
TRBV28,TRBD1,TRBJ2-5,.,TGTGCCAGCTCGTCGTCCGCCCGGACAGGCTTGGAGACCCAGTACTTC,CASSSSARTGLETQYF
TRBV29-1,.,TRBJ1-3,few,TGCAGCGTTGCTCTGAGCTCTGGAAACACCATATATTTT,CSVALSSGNTIYF
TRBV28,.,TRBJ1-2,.,TGTGCCAGCACCTCCGGGGGGGGCGATGGCTACACCTTC,CASTSGGGDGYTF
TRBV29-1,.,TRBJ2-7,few,TGCAGCGTTGTAGAGGGTCGAAACTACGAGCAGTACTTC,CSVVEGRNYEQYF
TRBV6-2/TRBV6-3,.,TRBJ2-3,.,TGTGCCAGCAGTTACCGTCTCCCACGGGGAGAAACAGATACGCAGTATTTT,CASSYRLPRGETDTQYF
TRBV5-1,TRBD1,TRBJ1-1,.,TGCGCCAGCAGCTTGGAGGCAGGGGGCAGGACTGAAGCTTTCTTT,CASSLEAGGRTEAFF
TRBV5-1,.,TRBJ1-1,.,TGCGCCAGCAGCTTGGAGGGACTCGACGAAGCTTTCTTT,CASSLEGLDEAFF
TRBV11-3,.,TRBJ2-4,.,TGTGCCAGCAGCTTACCCCTAGCCAAAAACATTCAGTACTTC,CASSLPLAKNIQYF
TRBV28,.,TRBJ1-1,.,TGTGCCAGCAGTTTTGGTCAATTGGGAACTGAAGCTTTCTTT,CASSFGQLGTEAFF
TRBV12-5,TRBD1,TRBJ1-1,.,TGTGCTAGTGGTTTGGTACTAGGGGGCGGCACTGAAGCTTTCTTT,CASGLVLGGGTEAFF
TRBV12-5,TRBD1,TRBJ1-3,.,TGTGCTAGTGGTACATCCGGGACAGCAGCAGGAAACACCATATATTTT,CASGTSGTAAGNTIYF
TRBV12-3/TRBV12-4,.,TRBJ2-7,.,TGTGCCAGCTCCAGGGGGGGCTACGAGCAGTACTTC,CASSRGGYEQYF
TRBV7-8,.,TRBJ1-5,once,TGTGCCAGCAATAAGCAGGGGTATAGCAATCAGCCCCAGCATTTT,CASNKQGYSNQPQHF
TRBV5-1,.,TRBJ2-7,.,TGCGCCAGCAGCATCGCGGGAAGCTCCTACGAGCAGTACTTC,CASSIAGSSYEQYF
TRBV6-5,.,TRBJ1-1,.,TGTGCCAGCATCCACGTGGGGGGGGCGAACACTGAAGCTTTCTTT,CASIHVGGANTEAFF